The 23 T cell receptor beta chains below come from one sample, sequenced in a study of blood T cell repertoires in COVID-19. Clones were read by immunoSEQ multiplex PCR, and TCRdb kept only the in-frame ones, dropping some. The data show roughly 270,000 clones, roughly 80% seen once. Sequenced sample: PBMCs or T cells enriched from blood (not recorded which). All receptors come from a middle-aged man who had been exposed to COVID-19.

V gene TRBV18 combines with J gene TRBJ2-1, with 8 bases that match TRBD2. Per germline, CDR1 KGHSH and CDR2 LQKENI. The CDR3 is made up of 14 amino acids. V lost 6 bases and J lost 5; bases outside the gene matches: 6. This CDR3 reads CASSAGLGDNEQFF. In DNA, the CDR3 is TGTGCCAGCTCCGCGGGACTAGGCGACAATGAGCAGTTCTTC.

The rearrangement joins TRBV2 to TRBJ1-2; tentative D call: TRBD1 (5 bases). Per the germline V gene, CDR1 is SNHLY and CDR2 is FYNNEI. Between the trimmed V and J ends, which lost 9 bases and 2 bases, there was a span of 10 bases. This CDR3 has 12 amino acids. CDR3 DNA sequence: TGTGCCAGTACAGGATTAAACTATGGCTACACCTTC. Translation: CASTGLNYGYTF.

The chain recombines TRBV14 with TRBJ1-2; D is perhaps TRBD1 (5 bases). The CDR3 runs to 14 residues. The ends were cut back, 2 bases at V and 8 bases at J, with 15 bases in the middle. CDR1 SGHDN and CDR2 FVKESK come from the germline V gene. In DNA form, the CDR3 reads TGTGCCAGCAGCCAACTTAGCAGCGGGGGAGGCTACACCTTC. Protein: CASSQLSSGGGYTF.

The J gene is TRBJ2-5, the V gene TRBV18; 7 nucleotides agree with TRBD2. CDR1 and CDR2 (germline): KGHSH, LQKENI. This CDR3 is 14 amino acids long. Trimming removed 6 bases from V and 5 bases from J; junction bases left unmatched: 9. The CDR3, as DNA: TGTGCCAGCTCTCCAAGAACCGGGGGGGAGACCCAGTACTTC. Amino acid sequence: CASSPRTGGETQYF.

This clone was observed a single time. V gene TRBV7-8 combines with J gene TRBJ1-2, with TRBD1 as a possible D gene (5 bases). Germline loops: CDR1 SGHVS, CDR2 FQNEAQ. The CDR3 extends over 13 amino acids. V lost 5 bases and J 4 bases, leaving 11 bases between the germline ends. The CDR3 nucleotides are TGTGCCAGCAGCGTCCGGGGGAGCTATGGCTACACCTTC. Amino acids: CASSVRGSYGYTF.

Only one count was recorded for this clone. Compared with germline, one end of the junction differs, possibly owing to a read error. The CDR3 DNA reads as TGTGCCAGCAGCGACTACCATGAGCAGTTCTTC. It is translated as CASSDYHEQFF. The chain has TRBV13 and TRBJ2-1; weak D call: TRBD2 (5 bases). The CDR3 sequence is 11 residues long. Germline CDR1 reads PRHDT; CDR2 reads FYEKMQ (reference sequence).

V usage is TRBV3-1 (or the pseudogene TRBV3-2) and J usage is TRBJ1-1, with TRBD1 identical over 8 bases. Germline trimming cut 2 bases from V and 5 bases from J; bases unmatched to any gene: 10. This CDR3 has 16 amino acids. Germline CDR1 and CDR2: LGHDT and YNNKEL (reference sequence). The CDR3 nucleotides read TGTGCCAGCAGCCAATCGACAGGGGCGGGCCGGACTGAAGCTTTCTTT. This gives the protein CASSQSTGAGRTEAFF.

The gene calls are TRBV6-5 and TRBJ2-7; 7 bases fit TRBD1. The CDR3 extends over 15 amino acids. Germline values: CDR1 MNHEY, CDR2 SVGAGI. Losses at the gene ends were 6 bases for V and 2 bases for J; bases not matched to a gene: 10. In DNA form, the CDR3 reads TGTGCCAGCAGGGAGCCGGGACAGAACACCTACGAGCAGTACTTC. It specifies CASREPGQNTYEQYF.

The V call is TRBV30, the J call TRBJ2-7; 8 bases agree with TRBD1. With V trimmed by 0 bases and J by 3 bases, 7 bases remained unmatched. Germline-derived CDR1 and CDR2 are GTSNPN and SVGIG (reference sequence). The CDR3 length is 15 residues. CDR3 DNA: TGTGCCTGGAGTGTAGGACAGGGCGTTCGCTACGAGCAGTACTTC. The encoded protein is CAWSVGQGVRYEQYF.

V is TRBV9 and J is TRBJ2-5, with D perhaps matching TRBD1 (6 bases). V shed 0 bases and J shed 4 bases, with 13 bases lying between them. The germline V gene encodes CDR1 SGDLS and CDR2 YYNGEE. The CDR3 contains 15 residues. CDR3: CASSVAVAGVETQYF. CDR3 nucleotides: TGTGCCAGCAGCGTAGCTGTGGCAGGGGTAGAGACCCAGTACTTC.

This clone was seen a handful of times. The chain uses TRBV27 and TRBJ2-7, with D maybe TRBD2 (5 bases). The germline V and J ends were trimmed by 8 bases and 7 bases, with 12 bases remaining between them. CDR3 size: 11 residues. Germline loops: CDR1 MNHEY, CDR2 SMNVEV (reference sequence). The CDR3 sequence: CASGYSVEQYF. The CDR3 region has the DNA TGTGCCAGCGGATATAGCGTGGAGCAGTACTTC.

V gene TRBV11-3 combines with J gene TRBJ2-5, with D possibly TRBD2 on 5 matching bases. Trimming took 4 bases from V and 4 from J, leaving 19 bases between them. Germline assignment: CDR1 SGHNT and CDR2 YENEEA. The CDR3 spans 16 residues. The chain's CDR3 is CASSSQDLLSIETQYF. The CDR3 bases are TGTGCCAGCAGCTCTCAGGACTTACTATCGATAGAGACCCAGTACTTC.

The rearrangement uses TRBV6-5 and TRBJ2-5; the match to TRBD2 covers 7 bases. With 6 bases clipped from V and 5 bases from J, the junction kept 12 bases outside the gene matches. The CDR3 consists of 15 residues. The V gene's germline CDR1 is MNHEY and CDR2 SVGAGI. The CDR3 DNA reads TGTGCCAGCAGCTATCTAGCGGAAGCGGGGGAGACCCAGTACTTC. Its protein is CASSYLAEAGETQYF.

The chain joins TRBV24-1 to TRBJ1-4, with D possibly matching TRBD1 (5 bases). Germline CDR1 is KGHDR and CDR2 is SFDVKD. The CDR3 covers 13 residues. Trimming cost V 7 bases and J 8 bases, with 13 bases left between them. CDR3 nucleotides: TGTGCCACCAGGGGGACGGGAGACGAAAAACTGTTTTTT. This translates into CATRGTGDEKLFF.

This clone has only one observation. The DNA for the CDR3 is TGTGCCAGCAGCCAAGTTGACCGCGGGAGTGAGGAGACCCAGTACTTC. It codes for CASSQVDRGSEETQYF. The rearrangement uses TRBV4-2 and TRBJ2-5; 7 bases align to TRBD2. In germline, CDR1 is LGHNA, CDR2 YNFKEQ. V lost 1 base and J lost 5; bases outside the gene matches: 10. The CDR3 is 16 amino acids.

This chain connects TRBV9 to TRBJ2-5; 7 bases line up with TRBD2. Germline CDR1 is SGDLS and CDR2 is YYNGEE. This CDR3 has 13 residues. The V gene end was trimmed by 3 bases and the J gene end by 9 bases; junction bases not matched to a gene: 8. The CDR3 here is CASSDRLARAQYF. The DNA of the CDR3 is TGTGCCAGCAGCGACCGACTAGCTCGGGCCCAGTACTTC.

V and J are TRBV5-6 and TRBJ2-3; 12 positions agree with TRBD1. Germline V gives CDR1 SGHDT, CDR2 YYEEEE. This CDR3 is built from 16 residues. The V and J ends lost 3 bases and 6 bases, in that order; junction bases with no gene match: 8. The CDR3 DNA sequence: TGTGCCAGCAGCTCTCGTGGGACAGGGGGCTTGGATACGCAGTATTTT. It translates to CASSSRGTGGLDTQYF.

The chain is built from TRBV12-5 and TRBJ2-3; D is possibly TRBD1 (6 bases). The CDR3 has 16 residues. Germline V gene sequence: CDR1 LGHNT, CDR2 FRNRAP. Trimming removed 1 base at V and 4 bases at J, with 15 bases between. CDR3 coding DNA: TGTGCTAGTGGTTTGGGTCAGGGGTCGAGGTCAGATACGCAGTATTTT. Translation: CASGLGQGSRSDTQYF.

V and J are TRBV19 and TRBJ2-3; D call uncertain. The CDR3 totals 13 residues. The V end lost 3 bases, the J end lost 0 bases, and 4 bases lay between the germline ends. The germline V gene has CDR1 LNHDA and CDR2 SQIVND (reference sequence). CDR3 in DNA: TGTGCCAGTAGTATGTCAAGCACAGATACGCAGTATTTT. This translates into CASSMSSTDTQYF.

The genes are TRBV5-1 and TRBJ1-3; a possible D gene is TRBD1 (6 bases). The CDR3 extends over 17 amino acids. Germline V lookup: CDR1 SGHRS, CDR2 YFSETQ. V dropped 1 base and J dropped 0 bases, with 14 bases sitting between them. This chain's CDR3 is CASSLLTGQSSGNTIYF. In nucleotides, the CDR3 is TGCGCCAGCAGCTTGTTGACAGGCCAGAGCTCTGGAAACACCATATATTTT.

The chain carries TRBV13 and TRBJ2-7, with a tentative D call TRBD2 (5 bases). Between the trimmed V and J ends, which lost 4 bases and 3 bases, there was a span of 10 bases. There are 13 residues in the CDR3. The V gene's germline CDR1 is PRHDT and CDR2 FYEKMQ (reference sequence). CDR3 loop: CASSSGIIYEQYF. For the CDR3, the DNA is TGTGCCAGCAGCTCCGGGATAATCTACGAGCAGTACTTC.

This clone was recorded only once. The chain recombines TRBV7-9 with TRBJ2-2; a weak D match, TRBD2 (5 bases). V was pared by 1 base and J by 2 bases, with 8 bases between. CDR1 is SEHNR, CDR2 FQNEAQ, per germline (reference sequence). The CDR3 consists of 15 residues. The CDR3 protein is CASSLGGYNTGELFF. The DNA for the CDR3 is TGTGCCAGCAGCTTAGGCGGGTACAACACCGGGGAGCTGTTTTTT.

The genes are TRBV2 and TRBJ1-3; weak D call: TRBD1 (5 bases). The germline gives CDR1 SNHLY, CDR2 FYNNEI. CDR3 length: 13 amino acids. V dropped 8 bases and J dropped 4 bases, with 12 bases sitting between them. CDR3 in DNA: TGTGCCAGCCAGACTGGGGCAGGAAACACCATATATTTT. Its translation is CASQTGAGNTIYF.